The present T cell receptor (beta chain) was sequenced within a study of blood T cell repertoires in COVID-19. Study overall: Acute and convalescent COVID-19 specimens originated in the United States, Italy and Spain. PBMCs, B-cell-depleted T cells, or T cells provided the cDNA or gDNA that made up the material.

This CDR3 contains 14 residues. Germline loops: CDR1 SGHDN, CDR2 FVKESK. The V end lost 4 bases, the J end lost 7 bases, and 13 bases lay between the germline ends. Original analysis: Reference gene primer amplification gave estimated nucleated cell counts. The table came from immunoSEQ multiplex PCR; TCRdb's copy has only in-frame clones and leaves some out. V and J calls and clone size are given by that table; D and trimming were obtained from the DNA. Among about 150,000 clones, around nine tenths were seen once, and the ten largest hold 0.53%. The gene calls are TRBV14 and TRBJ2-2, with a possible D match to TRBD1 (5 bases). This sequence was found in a middle-aged man with acute or convalescent COVID-19. Material: peripheral blood. The CDR3: CASSPHLRGGELFF. For the CDR3, the DNA is TGTGCCAGCAGCCCCCACTTAAGGGGCGGGGAGCTGTTTTTT. Full variable domain (outside the CDR3, taken from reference TRBV14 and TRBJ2-2): EAGVTQFPSHSVIEKGQTVTLRCDPISGHDNLYWYRRVMGKEIKFLLHFVKESKQDESGMPNNRFLAERTGGTYSTLKVQPAELEDSGVYFCASSPHLRGGELFFGEGSRLTVL.